Listed below are T cell receptor beta chains from one sample, sequenced in a study of control samples from healthy donors and cancer patients. Here immunoSEQ multiplex PCR was the method, and the copy in TCRdb shows in-frame clones only, minus some. The table records 400,000 to 500,000 clones, more than 80% of them present only once. Sequenced input: PBMCs. These receptors all come from a middle-aged man with head and neck cancer. Each CDR3 is given without its conserved first and last residue. Clone size, where shown, is once, few, many, or a class for clones that have expanded.

cdr3_aa	clone_size	v_call	cdr3_length
ASSRNRLNTEAF	.	TRBV4-2	12
SVYNNYEQY	few	TRBV29-1	9
SVAGRNTEAF	.	TRBV29-1	10
ASSPTSGLNTGELF	.	TRBV5-1	14
ASSEISWGRVSQY	.	TRBV5-4	13
ASRWAVETSEAF	.	TRBV2	12
ASSQRSPRVTNEKLF	.	TRBV3-1/TRBV3-2	15
ASLPGQGIGEQF	.	TRBV18	12
ASSLGARSYEQY	.	TRBV5-5	12
ATSITHGYGYT	.	TRBV24-1	11
AWSEGLNYGYT	.	TRBV30	11
ASSLDSLAGVPYEQY	.	TRBV27	15
ASSLVREKAF	.	TRBV7-9	10
ASSQDTAGLVNEKLF	.	TRBV4-3	15
ASSLRGGQSNWAETQY	.	TRBV9	16
ASSSLAAQETQY	.	TRBV5-4	12
ASSLSGGLTQY	.	TRBV7-3	11
ASSQEDTYTDTQY	once	TRBV14	13
ASSLNPAGEDTQY	.	TRBV5-1	13
ASSQDRTDHYEQY	.	TRBV4-1	13
ASRKVYEQY	.	TRBV6-5	9
ASTPGTFMNTEAF	.	TRBV9	13
ASSFTGGLKDGYT	.	TRBV7-9	13
ASSFQENTEAF	.	TRBV7-2	11
ASSLEGGGEKLF	.	TRBV5-4	12
ASSRLADGTQY	.	TRBV11-3	11
ASATVSSYNEQF	.	TRBV7-2	12
ASSYSTGEAF	.	TRBV6-5	10
ASSRADSVSNYGYT	.	TRBV3-1/TRBV3-2	14
ASSDRDIQY	once	TRBV6-2/TRBV6-3	9
ASSLQTQNTEAF	once	TRBV5-5	12
ATSSRGGPEY	few	TRBV15	10
ASSDRLAEGSSYNEQF	.	TRBV2	16